The entry below gives a single T cell receptor (beta chain) sequence along with its context. These data belong to a study of blood T cell repertoires in COVID-19. The V gene's germline CDR1 is MNHEY and CDR2 SVGEGT. CDR3 length: 15 amino acids. The ends lost 2 bases at V and 4 bases at J; junction bases unmatched: 5. Data came from immunoSEQ multiplex PCR; TCRdb stores just in-frame clones and leaves some out. The data hold roughly 27,000 clones, with around four fifths observed a single time. The chain has TRBV6-2 or TRBV6-3 and TRBJ1-2, with 9 bases fitting TRBD1. The material sequenced was peripheral blood. This receptor was identified in a man aged 80 or over with active or convalescent COVID-19. CDR3 residues: CASSYLGQGSYGYTF. CDR3 in DNA: TGTGCCAGCAGTTACCTCGGACAGGGGAGCTATGGCTACACCTTC.